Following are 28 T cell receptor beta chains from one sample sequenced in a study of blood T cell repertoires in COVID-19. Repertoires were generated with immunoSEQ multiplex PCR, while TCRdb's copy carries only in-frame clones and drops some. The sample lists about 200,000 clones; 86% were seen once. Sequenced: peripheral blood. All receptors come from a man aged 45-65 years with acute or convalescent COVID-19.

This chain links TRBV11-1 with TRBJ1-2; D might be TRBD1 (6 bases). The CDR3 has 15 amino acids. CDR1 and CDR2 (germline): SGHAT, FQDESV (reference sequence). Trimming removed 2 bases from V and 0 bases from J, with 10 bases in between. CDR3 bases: TGTGCCAGCAGCTTACACAGGGACACTAACTATGGCTACACCTTC. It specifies CASSLHRDTNYGYTF.

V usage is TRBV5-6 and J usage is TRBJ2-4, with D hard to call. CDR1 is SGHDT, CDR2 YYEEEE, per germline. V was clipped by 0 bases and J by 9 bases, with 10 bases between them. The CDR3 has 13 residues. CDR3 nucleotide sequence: TGTGCCAGCAGCTTGGGGCCAGCGCCCATTCAGTACTTC. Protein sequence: CASSLGPAPIQYF.

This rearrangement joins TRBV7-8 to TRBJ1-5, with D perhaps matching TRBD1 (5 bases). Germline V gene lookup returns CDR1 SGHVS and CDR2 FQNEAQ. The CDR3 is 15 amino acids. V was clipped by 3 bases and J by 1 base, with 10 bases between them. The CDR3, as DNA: TGTGCCAGCAGCTTCTCAGGGCAGAGCAATCAGCCCCAGCATTTT. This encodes CASSFSGQSNQPQHF.

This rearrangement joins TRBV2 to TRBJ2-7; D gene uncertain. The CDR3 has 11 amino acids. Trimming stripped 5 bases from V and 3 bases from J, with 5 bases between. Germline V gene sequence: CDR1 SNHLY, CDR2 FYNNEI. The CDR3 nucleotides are TGTGCCAGCAGTCCGTACTACGAGCAGTACTTC. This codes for CASSPYYEQYF.

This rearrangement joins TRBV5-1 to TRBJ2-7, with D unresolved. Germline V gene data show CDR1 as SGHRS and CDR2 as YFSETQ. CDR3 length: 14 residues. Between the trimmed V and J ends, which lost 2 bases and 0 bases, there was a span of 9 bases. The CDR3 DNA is TGCGCCAGCAGCTTTGGCAGTCCCTCCTACGAGCAGTACTTC. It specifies CASSFGSPSYEQYF.

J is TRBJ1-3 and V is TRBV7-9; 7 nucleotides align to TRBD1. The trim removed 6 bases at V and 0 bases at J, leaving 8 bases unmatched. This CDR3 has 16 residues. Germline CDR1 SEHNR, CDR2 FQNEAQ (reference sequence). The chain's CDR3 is CASSPPQGSSGNTIYF. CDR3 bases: TGTGCCAGCAGTCCTCCACAGGGGAGCTCTGGAAACACCATATATTTT.

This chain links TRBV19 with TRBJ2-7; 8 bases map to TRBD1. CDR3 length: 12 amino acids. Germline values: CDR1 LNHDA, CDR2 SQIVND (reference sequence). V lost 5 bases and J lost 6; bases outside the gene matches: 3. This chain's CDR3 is CASSQQGGEQYF. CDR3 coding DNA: TGTGCCAGTAGTCAACAGGGGGGCGAGCAGTACTTC.

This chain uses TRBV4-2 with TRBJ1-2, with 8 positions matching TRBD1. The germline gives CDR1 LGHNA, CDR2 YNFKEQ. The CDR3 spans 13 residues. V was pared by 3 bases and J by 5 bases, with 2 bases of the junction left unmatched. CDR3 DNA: TGTGCCAGCAGCCAGAACAGGGGGTATGGCTACACCTTC. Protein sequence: CASSQNRGYGYTF.

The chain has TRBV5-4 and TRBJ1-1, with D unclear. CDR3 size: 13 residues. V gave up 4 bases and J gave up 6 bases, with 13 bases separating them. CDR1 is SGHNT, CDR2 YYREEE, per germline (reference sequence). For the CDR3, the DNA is TGTGCCAGCAGCCCTGGTAGGAGCCCTGAAGCTTTCTTT. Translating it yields CASSPGRSPEAFF.

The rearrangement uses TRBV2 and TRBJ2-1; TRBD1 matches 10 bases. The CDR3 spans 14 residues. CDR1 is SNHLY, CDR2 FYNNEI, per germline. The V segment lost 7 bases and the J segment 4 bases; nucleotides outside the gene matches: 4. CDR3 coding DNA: TGTGCCAGCAAGGACAGGGGGTTGTACAATGAGCAGTTCTTC. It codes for CASKDRGLYNEQFF.

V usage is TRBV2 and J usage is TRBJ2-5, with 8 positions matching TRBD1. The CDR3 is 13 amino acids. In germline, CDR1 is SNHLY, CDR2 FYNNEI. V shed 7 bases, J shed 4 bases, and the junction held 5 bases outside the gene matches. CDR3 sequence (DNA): TGTGCCAGCACTGGAGACAGGGGAGAGACCCAGTACTTC. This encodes CASTGDRGETQYF.

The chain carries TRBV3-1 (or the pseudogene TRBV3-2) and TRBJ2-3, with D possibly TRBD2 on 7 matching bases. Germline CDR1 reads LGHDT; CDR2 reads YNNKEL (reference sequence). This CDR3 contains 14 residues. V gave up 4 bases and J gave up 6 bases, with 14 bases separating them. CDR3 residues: CASSRLGGLDTQYF. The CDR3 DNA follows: TGTGCCAGCAGCCGGTTGGGGGGGCTCGATACGCAGTATTTT.

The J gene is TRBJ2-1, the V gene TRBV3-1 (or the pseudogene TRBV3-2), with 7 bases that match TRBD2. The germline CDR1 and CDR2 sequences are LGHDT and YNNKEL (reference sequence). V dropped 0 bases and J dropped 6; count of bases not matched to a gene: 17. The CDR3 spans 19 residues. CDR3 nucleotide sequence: TGTGCCAGCAGCCAAGATCATGGGAGGGTGAGGAAGGGTCTCAATGAGCAGTTCTTC. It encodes CASSQDHGRVRKGLNEQFF.

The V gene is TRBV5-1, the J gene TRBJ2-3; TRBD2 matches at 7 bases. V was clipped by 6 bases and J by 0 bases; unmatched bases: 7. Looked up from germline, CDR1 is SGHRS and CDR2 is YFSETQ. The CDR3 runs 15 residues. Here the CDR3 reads CASTSLAPSTDTQYF. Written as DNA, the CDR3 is TGCGCCAGCACCTCACTAGCGCCCAGCACAGATACGCAGTATTTT.

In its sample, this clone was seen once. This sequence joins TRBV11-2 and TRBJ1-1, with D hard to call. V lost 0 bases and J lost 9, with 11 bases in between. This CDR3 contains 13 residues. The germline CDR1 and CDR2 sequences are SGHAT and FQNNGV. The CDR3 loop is CASSLDAGLQAFF. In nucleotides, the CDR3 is TGTGCCAGCAGCTTAGACGCCGGACTCCAAGCTTTCTTT.

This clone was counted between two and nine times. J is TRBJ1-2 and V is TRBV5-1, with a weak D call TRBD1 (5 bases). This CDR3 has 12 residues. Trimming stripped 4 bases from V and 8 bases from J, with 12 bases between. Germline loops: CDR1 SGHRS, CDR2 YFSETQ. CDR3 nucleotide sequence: TGCGCCAGCAGCCCGGGGGATATCGGCTACACCTTC. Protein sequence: CASSPGDIGYTF.

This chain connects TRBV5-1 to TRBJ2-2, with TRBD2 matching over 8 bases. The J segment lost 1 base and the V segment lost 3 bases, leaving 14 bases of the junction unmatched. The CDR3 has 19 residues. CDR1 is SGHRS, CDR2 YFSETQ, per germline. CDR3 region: CASSSPGRAGVRNTGELFF. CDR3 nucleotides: TGCGCCAGCAGCTCCCCTGGGAGAGCGGGGGTCAGGAACACCGGGGAGCTGTTTTTT.

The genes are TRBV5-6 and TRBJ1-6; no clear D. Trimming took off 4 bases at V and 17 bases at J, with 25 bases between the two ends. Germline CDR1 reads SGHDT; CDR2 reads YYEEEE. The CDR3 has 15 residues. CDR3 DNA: TGTGCCAGCAGCGCCGGTCGGCGGTTTGAAGGGAGGGTCCACTTT. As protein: CASSAGRRFEGRVHF.

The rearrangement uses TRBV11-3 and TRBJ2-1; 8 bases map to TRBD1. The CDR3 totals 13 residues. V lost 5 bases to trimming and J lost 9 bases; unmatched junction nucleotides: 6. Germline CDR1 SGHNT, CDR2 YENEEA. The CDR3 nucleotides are TGTGCCAGCAGCCAGGGGGCTGGAAGTGAGCAGTTCTTC. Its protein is CASSQGAGSEQFF.

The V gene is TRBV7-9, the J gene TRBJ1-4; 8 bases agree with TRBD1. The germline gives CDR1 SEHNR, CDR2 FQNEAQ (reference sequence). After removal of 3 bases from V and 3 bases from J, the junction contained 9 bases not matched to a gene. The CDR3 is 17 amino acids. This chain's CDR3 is CASSFGLGGQANEKLFF. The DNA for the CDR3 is TGTGCCAGCAGCTTTGGGTTGGGGGGACAGGCTAATGAAAAACTGTTTTTT.

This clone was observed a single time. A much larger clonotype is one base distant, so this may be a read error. CDR3: CASSATGGTEAFF. In nucleotides, the CDR3 is TGTGCCAGCAGCGCGACAGGGGGCACTGAAGCTTTCTTT. This rearrangement joins TRBV11-2 to TRBJ1-1; 9 bases agree with TRBD1. CDR1 is SGHAT and CDR2 is FQNNGV in the germline V gene. V trimming: 5 bases; J trimming: 4 bases; junction bases outside the gene matches: 2. The CDR3 loop spans 13 amino acids. The full variable domain, its missing parts supplied by reference TRBV11-2 and TRBJ1-1, is EAGVAQSPRYKIIEKRQSVAFWCNPISGHATLYWYQQILGQGPKLLIQFQNNGVVDDSQLPKDRFSAERLKGVDSTLKIQPAKLEDSAVYLCASSATGGTEAFFGQGTRLTVV.

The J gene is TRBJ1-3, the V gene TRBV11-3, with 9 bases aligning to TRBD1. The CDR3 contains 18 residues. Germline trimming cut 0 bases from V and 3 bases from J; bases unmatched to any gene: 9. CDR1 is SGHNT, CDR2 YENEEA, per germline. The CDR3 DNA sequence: TGTGCCAGCAGCTTAGATGTGACAGGGGGAACGCGTGGAAACACCATATATTTT. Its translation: CASSLDVTGGTRGNTIYF.

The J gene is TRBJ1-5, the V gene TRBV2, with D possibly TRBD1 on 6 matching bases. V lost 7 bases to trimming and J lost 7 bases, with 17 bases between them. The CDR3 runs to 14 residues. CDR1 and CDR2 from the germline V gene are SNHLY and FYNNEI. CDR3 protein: CASTPGGAGQPQHF. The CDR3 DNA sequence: TGTGCCAGCACCCCGGGGGGCGCCGGGCAGCCCCAGCATTTT. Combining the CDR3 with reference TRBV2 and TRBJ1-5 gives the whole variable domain EPEVTQTPSHQVTQMGQEVILRCVPISNHLYFYWYRQILGQKVEFLVSFYNNEISEKSEIFDDQFSVERPDGSNFTLKIRSTKLEDSAMYFCASTPGGAGQPQHFGDGTRLSIL.

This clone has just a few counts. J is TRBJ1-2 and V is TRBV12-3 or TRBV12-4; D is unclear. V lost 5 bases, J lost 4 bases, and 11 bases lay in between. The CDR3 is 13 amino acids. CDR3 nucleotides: TGTGCCAGCAGTCCCGGGTTGGCCTATGGCTACACCTTC. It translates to CASSPGLAYGYTF.

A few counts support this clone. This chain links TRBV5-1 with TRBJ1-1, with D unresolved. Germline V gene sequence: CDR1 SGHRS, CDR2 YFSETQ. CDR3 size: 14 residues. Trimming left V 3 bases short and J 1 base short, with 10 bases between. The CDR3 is CASSYGPANTEAFF. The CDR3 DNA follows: TGCGCCAGCAGCTACGGTCCCGCGAACACTGAAGCTTTCTTT.

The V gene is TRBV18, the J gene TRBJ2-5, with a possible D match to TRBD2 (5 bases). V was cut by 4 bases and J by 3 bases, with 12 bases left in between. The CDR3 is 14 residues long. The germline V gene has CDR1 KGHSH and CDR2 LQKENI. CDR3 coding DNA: TGTGCCAGCTCACGCGGACTCCTCGAAGAGACCCAGTACTTC. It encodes CASSRGLLEETQYF.

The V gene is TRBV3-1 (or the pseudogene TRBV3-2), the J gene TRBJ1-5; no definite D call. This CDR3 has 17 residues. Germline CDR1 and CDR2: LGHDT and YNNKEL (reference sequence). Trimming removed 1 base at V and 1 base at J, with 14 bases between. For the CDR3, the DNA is TGTGCCAGCAGCCAAGGGGCAGGAATACCCAGCAATCAGCCCCAGCATTTT. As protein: CASSQGAGIPSNQPQHF.

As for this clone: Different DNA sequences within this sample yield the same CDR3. Written as DNA, the CDR3 is TGTGCCAGCAGCTCAGACGGTAGGAGAGCTTTCTTT. Translation: CASSSDGRRAFF. This sequence joins TRBV11-1 and TRBJ1-1; no clear D gene. The V gene lost 4 bases and the J gene lost 10 bases, with 13 bases spanning the gap. The CDR3 covers 12 residues. Germline CDR1 is SGHAT and CDR2 is FQDESV (reference sequence).